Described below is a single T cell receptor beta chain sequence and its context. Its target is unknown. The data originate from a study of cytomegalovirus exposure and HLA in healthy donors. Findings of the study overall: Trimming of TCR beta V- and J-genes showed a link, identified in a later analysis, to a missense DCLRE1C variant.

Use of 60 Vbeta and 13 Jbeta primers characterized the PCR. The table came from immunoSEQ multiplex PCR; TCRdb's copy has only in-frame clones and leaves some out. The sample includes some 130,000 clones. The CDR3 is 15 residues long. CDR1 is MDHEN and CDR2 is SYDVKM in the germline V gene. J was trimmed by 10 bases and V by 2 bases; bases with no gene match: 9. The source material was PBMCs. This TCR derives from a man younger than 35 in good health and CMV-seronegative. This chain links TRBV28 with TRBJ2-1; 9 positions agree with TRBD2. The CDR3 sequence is CASSLMPSGKAEQFF. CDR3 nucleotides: TGTGCCAGCAGTTTAATGCCTAGCGGGAAAGCGGAGCAGTTCTTC.